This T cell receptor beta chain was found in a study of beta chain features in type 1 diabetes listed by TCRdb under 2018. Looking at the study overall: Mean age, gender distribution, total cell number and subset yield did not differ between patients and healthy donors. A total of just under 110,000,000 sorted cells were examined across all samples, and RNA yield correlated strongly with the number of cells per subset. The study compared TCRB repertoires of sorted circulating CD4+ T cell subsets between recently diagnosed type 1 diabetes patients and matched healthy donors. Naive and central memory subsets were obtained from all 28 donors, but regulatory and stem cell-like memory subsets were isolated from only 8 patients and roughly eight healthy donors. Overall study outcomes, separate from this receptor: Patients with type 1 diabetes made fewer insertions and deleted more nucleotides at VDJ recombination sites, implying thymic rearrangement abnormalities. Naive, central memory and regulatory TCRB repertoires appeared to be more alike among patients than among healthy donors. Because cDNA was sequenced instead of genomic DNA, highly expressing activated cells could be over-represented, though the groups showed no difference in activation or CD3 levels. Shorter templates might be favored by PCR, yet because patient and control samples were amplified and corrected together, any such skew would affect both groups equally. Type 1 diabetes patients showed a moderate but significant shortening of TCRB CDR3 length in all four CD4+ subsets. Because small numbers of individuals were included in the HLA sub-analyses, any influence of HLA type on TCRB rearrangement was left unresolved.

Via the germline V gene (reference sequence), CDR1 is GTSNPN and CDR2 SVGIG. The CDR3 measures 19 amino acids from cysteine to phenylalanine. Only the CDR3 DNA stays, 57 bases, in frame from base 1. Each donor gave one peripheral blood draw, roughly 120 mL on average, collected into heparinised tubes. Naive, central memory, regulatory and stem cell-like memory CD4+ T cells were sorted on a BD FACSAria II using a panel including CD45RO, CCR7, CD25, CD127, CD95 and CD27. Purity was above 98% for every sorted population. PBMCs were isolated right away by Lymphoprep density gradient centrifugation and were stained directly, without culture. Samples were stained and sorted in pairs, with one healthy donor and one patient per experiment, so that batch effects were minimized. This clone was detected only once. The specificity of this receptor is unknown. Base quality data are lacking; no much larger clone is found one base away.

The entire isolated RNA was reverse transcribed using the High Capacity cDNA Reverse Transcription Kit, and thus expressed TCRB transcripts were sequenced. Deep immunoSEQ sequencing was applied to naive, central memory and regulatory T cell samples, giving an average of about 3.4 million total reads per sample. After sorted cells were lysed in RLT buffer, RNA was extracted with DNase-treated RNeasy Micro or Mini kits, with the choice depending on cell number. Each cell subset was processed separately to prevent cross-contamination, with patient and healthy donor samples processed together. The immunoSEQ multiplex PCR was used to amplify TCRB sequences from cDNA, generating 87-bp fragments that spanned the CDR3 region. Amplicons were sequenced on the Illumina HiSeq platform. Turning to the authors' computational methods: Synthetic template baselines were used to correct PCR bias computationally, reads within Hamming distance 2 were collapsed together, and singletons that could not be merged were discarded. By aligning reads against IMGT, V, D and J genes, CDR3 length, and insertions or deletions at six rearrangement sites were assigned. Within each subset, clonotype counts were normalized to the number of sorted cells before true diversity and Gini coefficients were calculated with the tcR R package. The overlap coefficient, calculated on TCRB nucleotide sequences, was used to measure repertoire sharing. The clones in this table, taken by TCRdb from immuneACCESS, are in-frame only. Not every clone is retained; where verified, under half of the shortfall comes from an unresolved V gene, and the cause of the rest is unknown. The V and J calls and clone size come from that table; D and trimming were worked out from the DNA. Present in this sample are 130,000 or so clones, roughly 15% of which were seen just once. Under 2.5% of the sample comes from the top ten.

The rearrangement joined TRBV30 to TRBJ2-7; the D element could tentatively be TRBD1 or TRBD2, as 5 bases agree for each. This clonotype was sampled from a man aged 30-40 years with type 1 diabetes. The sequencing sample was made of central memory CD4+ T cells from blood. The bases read TGTGCAATGAATATAGTGTTTGGGGCCCGAGTGACGGGAACCTACGAGCAGTACTTC. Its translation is CAMNIVFGARVTGTYEQYF.